The entry below gives a single TCR beta chain sequence along with its context. J gave up 7 bases and V 7 bases, and 6 bases lay outside the gene matches. There are 12 residues in the CDR3. Germline V CDR1 and CDR2: SNHLY, FYNNEI. Only in-frame clones appear in the TCRdb table, and some are missing; sequencing was by immunoSEQ multiplex PCR. The profile shows fewer than 300,000 clones, around 86% of them singletons. This entry comes from a study of blood T cell repertoires in COVID-19. Background on the study: Samples came from the United States, Italy and Spain, spanning acute and convalescent COVID-19. Sources were T cells, B-cell-depleted T cells, or PBMCs; the material itself was cDNA or gDNA.

V usage is TRBV2 and J usage is TRBJ1-2; the match to TRBD1 covers 7 bases. Material: peripheral blood. The TCR was taken from a middle-aged man who had recovered from COVID-19. The CDR3 DNA reads TGTGCCAGCACTGGACAGGCCGTTGGCTACACCTTC. Translating it yields CASTGQAVGYTF.